This entry concerns a single T cell receptor beta chain. This receptor's antigen is unknown. At one end the junction does not follow the germline gene, possibly because of a read error. The sample's time point label is to be understood as: newly diagnosed GD, antithyroid drugs for less than 3 months. For both TCR sequencing and RNA sequencing, RNA was extracted from PBMCs using TRIzol. The diagnosis of Graves' disease followed American Thyroid Association guidelines. Patients were recruited from an endocrinology department in Xi'an, China. Each patient gave roughly 8.4 milliliters of peripheral blood, collected in an EDTA anticoagulant tube. PBMCs were isolated by Ficoll Paque Plus density gradient separation without further T cell sorting. An Agilent 2100 Bioanalyzer and agarose gel were used to assess RNA quality, and a NanoDrop 2000 was used to measure RNA concentration. The data were taken from a study of regulatory T cells in long-lasting Graves disease (dated by TCRdb to 2020 to 2023). As for the study more broadly: Antithyroid drugs had been taken for less than 3 months by newly diagnosed Graves' disease patients. TCR sequencing covered about 13 persistent and 20 newly diagnosed Graves' disease patients, some 33 samples in total. Patients with persistent Graves' disease were compared with patients with newly diagnosed Graves' disease using TCR sequencing and RNA sequencing of peripheral blood. The study was registered as a clinical trial and conducted in China.

Sequences MNHNS (CDR1) and SASEGT (CDR2) are obtained from the germline V gene. The CDR3 sequence holds 14 residues, the cysteine and phenylalanine included. Only the CDR3 part of the read is kept: 42 bases, read in frame from the first base. General conclusions and limits of the study: Persistent Graves' disease patients showed lower TCR Shannon entropy and fewer highly expanded clones than newly diagnosed patients, suggesting clonal expansion. Preferential use of TRBV28, TRBJ1-2 and TRBJ2-5 was observed in persistent disease, whereas TRBV20-1 and TRBJ2-1 were favored in newly diagnosed disease. Sequencing and analysis were limited to the TCR beta chain. A larger number of public clonotypes was shared among persistent patients (fewer than 3,000) than among newly diagnosed patients (about 990). The authors acknowledged the small sample size as a limitation that may reduce accuracy. Only peripheral blood was studied, because thyroid tissue, the primary lesion, was inaccessible.

Libraries came from multiplex PCR. Sequencing took place on an Illumina HiSeq 4000. CDR3 regions were amplified by Arm-PCR with iRepertoire HTBI primers to construct TCR beta libraries. Gel purification was performed on PCR products prior to sequencing. From the authors' description of their analysis: Across samples, 60 to 70 TRBV and 13 to 15 TRBJ segments were identified and used for gene usage analysis of CDR3 amino acid clonotypes. COPE and FqMerger were used to merge filtered high-quality paired reads into contigs. Contigs were aligned with BLAST to IMGT TRBV, TRBD and TRBJ reference genes, and CDR3 was defined per IMGT. Any clonotype with a frequency above 0.1% was classified as a highly expanded clone. Shannon entropy served as the measure of repertoire diversity, while the Gini coefficient captured V-J evenness. Clonotypes shared by more than one individual were considered public. TCRdb cleaned the public reads at Q25 with fastp, built clones with MiXCR and kept in-frame beta chains. CDR3 protein sequences are deduplicated, and each keeps its most common genes and DNA. Here the V and J calls rest on TCRdb's processing, not on the authors' analysis. Across this sample there are 350,000 to 400,000 distinct CDR3 sequences, with around 16% seen only once. Of the sample, roughly 20% falls within the top ten clones.

The sample here was peripheral blood mononuclear cells (PBMCs), taken at new diagnosis, from a patient treated with antithyroid drugs. The receptor's source is a female donor with Graves disease. The sequence joins TRBV6-1 to TRBJ1-5; the D segment could be TRBD1, given 5 matching bases. The DNA is as follows: TGTGCCAGCTGTGAGGGCACCGTCAGGGAGCCCCAGCATTTT. This encodes CASCEGTVREPQHF.